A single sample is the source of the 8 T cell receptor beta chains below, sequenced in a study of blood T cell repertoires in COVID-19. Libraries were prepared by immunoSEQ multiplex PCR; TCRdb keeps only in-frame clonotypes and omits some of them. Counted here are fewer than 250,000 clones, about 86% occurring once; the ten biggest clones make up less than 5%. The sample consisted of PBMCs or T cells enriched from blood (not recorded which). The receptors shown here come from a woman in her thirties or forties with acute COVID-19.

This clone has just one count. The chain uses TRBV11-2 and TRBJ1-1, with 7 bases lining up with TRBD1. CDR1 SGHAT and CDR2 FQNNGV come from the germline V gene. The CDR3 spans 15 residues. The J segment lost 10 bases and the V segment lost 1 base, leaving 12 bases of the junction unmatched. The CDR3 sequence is CASSLGRGQTKAAFF. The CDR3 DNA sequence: TGTGCCAGCAGCTTAGGTCGGGGACAGACTAAAGCAGCTTTCTTT.

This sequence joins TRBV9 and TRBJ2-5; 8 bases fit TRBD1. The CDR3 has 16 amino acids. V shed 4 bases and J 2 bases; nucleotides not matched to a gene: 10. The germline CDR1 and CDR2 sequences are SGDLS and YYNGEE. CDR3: CASSTHPGTGQETQYF. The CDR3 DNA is TGTGCCAGCAGCACGCACCCTGGGACAGGACAAGAGACCCAGTACTTC. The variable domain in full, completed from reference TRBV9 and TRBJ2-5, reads DSGVTQTPKHLITATGQRVTLRCSPRSGDLSVYWYQQSLDQGLQFLIQYYNGEERAKGNILERFSAQQFPDLHSELNLSSLELGDSALYFCASSTHPGTGQETQYFGPGTRLLVL.

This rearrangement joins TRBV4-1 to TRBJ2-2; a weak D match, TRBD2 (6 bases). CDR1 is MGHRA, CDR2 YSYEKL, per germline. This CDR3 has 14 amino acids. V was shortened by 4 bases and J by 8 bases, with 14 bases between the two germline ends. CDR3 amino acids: CASSPRDSGGELFF. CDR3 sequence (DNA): TGCGCCAGCAGCCCACGGGACTCCGGTGGGGAGCTGTTTTTT.

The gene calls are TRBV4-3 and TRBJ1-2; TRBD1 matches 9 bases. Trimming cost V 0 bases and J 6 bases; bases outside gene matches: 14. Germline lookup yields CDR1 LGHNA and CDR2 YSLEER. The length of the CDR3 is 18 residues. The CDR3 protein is CASSQEPLRFTGGDGYTF. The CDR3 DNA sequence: TGCGCCAGCAGCCAAGAACCCCTACGATTCACAGGGGGCGATGGCTACACCTTC.

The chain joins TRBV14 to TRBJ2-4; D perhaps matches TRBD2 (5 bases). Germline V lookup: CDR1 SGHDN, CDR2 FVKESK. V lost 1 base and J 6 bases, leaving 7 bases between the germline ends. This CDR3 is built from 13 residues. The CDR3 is CASSQVGRNIQYF. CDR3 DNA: TGTGCCAGCAGCCAAGTTGGGAGAAACATTCAGTACTTC. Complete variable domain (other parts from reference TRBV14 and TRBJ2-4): EAGVTQFPSHSVIEKGQTVTLRCDPISGHDNLYWYRRVMGKEIKFLLHFVKESKQDESGMPNNRFLAERTGGTYSTLKVQPAELEDSGVYFCASSQVGRNIQYFGAGTRLSVL.

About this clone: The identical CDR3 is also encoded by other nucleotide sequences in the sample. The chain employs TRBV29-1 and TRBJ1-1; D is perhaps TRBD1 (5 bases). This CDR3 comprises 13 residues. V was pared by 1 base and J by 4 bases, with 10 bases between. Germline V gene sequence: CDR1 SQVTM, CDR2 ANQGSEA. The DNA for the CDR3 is TGCAGCGTTGAAGTCAGGGAAGGCACTGAAGCTTTCTTT. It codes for CSVEVREGTEAFF.

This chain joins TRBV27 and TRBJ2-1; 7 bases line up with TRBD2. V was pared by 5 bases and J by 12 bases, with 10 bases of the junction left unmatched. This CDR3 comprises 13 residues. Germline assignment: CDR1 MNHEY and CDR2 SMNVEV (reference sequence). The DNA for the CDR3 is TGTGCCAGCAGTCCCTTCGGGGTAGCGGGGCAGTTCTTC. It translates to CASSPFGVAGQFF.

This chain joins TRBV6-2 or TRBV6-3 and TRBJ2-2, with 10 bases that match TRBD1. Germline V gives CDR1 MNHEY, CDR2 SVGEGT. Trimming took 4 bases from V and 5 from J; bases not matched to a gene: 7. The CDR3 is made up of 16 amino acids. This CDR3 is CASSFSRQGATGELFF. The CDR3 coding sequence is TGTGCCAGCAGTTTCTCCAGACAGGGGGCAACCGGGGAGCTGTTTTTT.